The clone carrying this T cell receptor beta chain was counted between two and nine times. Its target is unknown. Compared with germline, one end of the junction differs, possibly owing to a read error. Via MiXCR, TCRdb re-called the 5' RACE reads, giving one row per CDR3 protein. Of about 47,000 distinct CDR3 sequences in the sample, 9.5% were seen once. The CDR3 has 13 residues. Germline values: CDR1 LGHDT, CDR2 YNNKEL (reference sequence). The record originates from a study of T-cell memory formation after mild COVID-19. General study findings and limits: Prior to infection, memory already included some responding clones, suggesting cross-reactive memory joined.

This sequence originates from an adult woman who had mild COVID-19 (a few samples of this study predate the infection). Cell type and time point are not known. The J gene is TRBJ2-1, the V gene TRBV3-1, with D perhaps matching TRBD2 (6 bases). Sequenced sample: PBMCs or a T cell subset sorted from them (not recorded which). The CDR3 nucleotides read TGTGCCAGCAGCCAACCAAACCCGGCGGGACTGTACTTC. As protein: CASSQPNPAGLYF.